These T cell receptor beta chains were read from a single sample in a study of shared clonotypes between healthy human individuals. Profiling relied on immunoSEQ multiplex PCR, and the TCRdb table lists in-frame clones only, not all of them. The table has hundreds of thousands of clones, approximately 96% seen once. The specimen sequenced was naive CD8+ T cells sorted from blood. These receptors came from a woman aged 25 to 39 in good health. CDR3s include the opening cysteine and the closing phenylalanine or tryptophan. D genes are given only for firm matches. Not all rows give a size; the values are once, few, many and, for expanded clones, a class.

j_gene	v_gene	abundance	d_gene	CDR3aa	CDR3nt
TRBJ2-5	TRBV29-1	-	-	CSVEVKLETQYF	TGCAGCGTTGAAGTCAAGTTAGAGACCCAGTACTTC
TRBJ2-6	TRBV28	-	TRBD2	CASSPYPFSGRLGAGANVLTF	TGTGCCAGCAGTCCCTACCCTTTTAGCGGGCGCCTTGGAGCTGGGGCCAACGTCCTGACTTTC
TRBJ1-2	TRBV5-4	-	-	CASSLVSYGYTF	TGTGCCAGCAGCTTGGTGTCCTATGGCTACACCTTC
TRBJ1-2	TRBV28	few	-	CASSWGNYGYTF	TGTGCCAGCAGTTGGGGGAACTATGGCTACACCTTC
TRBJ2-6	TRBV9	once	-	CASSLKPIGSGANVLTF	TGTGCCAGCAGCTTAAAACCGATTGGGTCTGGGGCCAACGTCCTGACTTTC
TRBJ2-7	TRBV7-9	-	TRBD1	CASSPTGASYSYEQYF	TGTGCCAGCAGCCCGACAGGGGCCTCATATTCCTACGAGCAGTACTTC
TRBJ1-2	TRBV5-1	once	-	CASSLGRGANYGYTF	TGCGCCAGCAGCTTGGGCCGGGGAGCTAACTATGGCTACACCTTC
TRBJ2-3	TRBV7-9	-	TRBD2	CASSPKSGRAEGSDTQYF	TGTGCCAGCAGCCCCAAATCCGGGAGGGCCGAAGGCTCAGATACGCAGTATTTT
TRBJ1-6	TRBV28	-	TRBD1	CASSKTGTNSPLHF	TGTGCCAGCAGTAAGACAGGGACGAATTCACCCCTCCACTTT
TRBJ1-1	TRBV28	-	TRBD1	CASSLVDRGLGEAFF	TGTGCCAGCAGTTTAGTAGACAGGGGGTTAGGTGAAGCTTTCTTT
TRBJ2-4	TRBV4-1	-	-	CASSQVPGENQYF	TGCGCCAGCAGCCAAGTTCCGGGGGAGAATCAGTACTTC
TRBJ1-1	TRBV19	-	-	CASSPRPLGYTEAFF	TGTGCCAGTAGTCCCAGACCACTCGGGTATACTGAAGCTTTCTTT
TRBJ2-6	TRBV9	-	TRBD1	CASSPVGGQGTGANVLTF	TGTGCCAGCAGCCCGGTAGGGGGACAGGGAACTGGGGCCAACGTCCTGACTTTC
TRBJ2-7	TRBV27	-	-	CASGSSYEQYF	TGTGCCTCGGGCAGCTCCTACGAGCAGTACTTC
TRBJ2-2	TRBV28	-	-	CASRAPGVGTGELFF	TGTGCCAGCAGGGCCCCCGGGGTAGGAACCGGGGAGCTGTTTTTT
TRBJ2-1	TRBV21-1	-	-	CASSNGEREWYNEQFF	TGTGCCAGCAGCAACGGCGAGCGGGAGTGGTACAATGAGCAGTTCTTC
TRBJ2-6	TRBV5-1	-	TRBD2	CASSLVLGLSGANVLTF	TGCGCCAGCAGCTTGGTTCTGGGACTATCGGGGGCCAACGTCCTGACTTTC
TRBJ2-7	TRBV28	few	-	CASSSDNYEQYF	TGTGCCAGCAGTTCAGACAACTACGAGCAGTACTTC
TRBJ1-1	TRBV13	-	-	CASSLARGRAFF	TGTGCCAGCAGCTTAGCGCGGGGGCGGGCTTTCTTT
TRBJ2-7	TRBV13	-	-	CASSPKTKTYEQYF	TGTGCCAGCAGCCCCAAGACAAAGACCTACGAGCAGTACTTC
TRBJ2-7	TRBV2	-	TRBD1	CAILRDSSYEQYF	TGTGCCATCCTCCGGGACAGTAGCTACGAGCAGTACTTC
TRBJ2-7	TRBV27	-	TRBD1	CASSFTGGNSEQYF	TGTGCCAGCAGTTTCACAGGGGGCAATAGCGAGCAGTACTTC
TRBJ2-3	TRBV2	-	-	CASSGIGSTDTQYF	TGTGCCAGCAGCGGGATCGGTTCCACAGATACGCAGTATTTT
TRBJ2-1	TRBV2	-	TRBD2	CASMSGTSGSNEQFF	TGTGCCAGCATGTCCGGGACTAGCGGGAGTAATGAGCAGTTCTTC
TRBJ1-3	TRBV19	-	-	CASSRGDTSGNTIYF	TGTGCCAGTAGTCGGGGGGACACCTCTGGAAACACCATATATTTT
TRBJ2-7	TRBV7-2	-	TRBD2	CASSPHRLAGGGYEQYF	TGTGCCAGCAGCCCACATAGGTTGGCGGGAGGTGGCTACGAGCAGTACTTC
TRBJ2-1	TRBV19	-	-	CASSMKFWELNEQFF	TGTGCCAGTAGTATGAAATTTTGGGAACTAAATGAGCAGTTCTTC
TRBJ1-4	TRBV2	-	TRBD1	CASNGQGDQSTNEKLFF	TGTGCCAGCAATGGACAGGGGGACCAATCGACTAATGAAAAACTGTTTTTT
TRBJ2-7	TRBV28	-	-	CASRLQGGALDEQYF	TGTGCCAGCAGGCTACAGGGGGGGGCCCTCGACGAGCAGTACTTC
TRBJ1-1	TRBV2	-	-	CASSEVEAFF	TGTGCCAGCAGTGAAGTTGAAGCTTTCTTT
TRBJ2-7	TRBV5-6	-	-	CASSLPGYEQYF	TGTGCCAGCAGCTTGCCCGGGTACGAGCAGTACTTC
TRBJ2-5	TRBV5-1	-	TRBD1	CASSGTGVWGETQYF	TGCGCCAGCAGCGGGACAGGGGTTTGGGGAGAGACCCAGTACTTC
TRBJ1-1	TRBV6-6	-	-	CASSYEPDLVNTEAFF	TGTGCCAGCAGTTACGAGCCCGATCTCGTGAACACTGAAGCTTTCTTT
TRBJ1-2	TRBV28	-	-	CASSYKPFGYGYTF	TGTGCCAGCAGTTACAAACCCTTTGGCTATGGCTACACCTTC
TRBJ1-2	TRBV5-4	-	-	CASSLIQGGYTF	TGTGCCAGCAGCTTAATCCAGGGAGGCTACACCTTC
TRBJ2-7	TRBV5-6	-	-	CASSLATASFHEQYF	TGTGCCAGCAGCTTGGCGACGGCTAGTTTCCACGAGCAGTACTTC
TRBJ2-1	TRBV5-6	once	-	CASRLQGGNEQFF	TGTGCCAGCAGGCTGCAGGGTGGCAATGAGCAGTTCTTC
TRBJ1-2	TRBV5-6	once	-	CASSSTAGVGYTF	TGTGCCAGCAGCTCTACCGCGGGGGTTGGCTACACCTTC
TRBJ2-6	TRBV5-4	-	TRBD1	CASAGGGANVLTF	TGTGCCAGCGCAGGGGGTGGGGCCAACGTCCTGACTTTC
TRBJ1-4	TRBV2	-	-	CASSDRVPGEKLFF	TGTGCCAGCAGTGATCGAGTTCCGGGAGAAAAACTGTTTTTT
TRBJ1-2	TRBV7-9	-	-	CASSLDRAMDGGYTF	TGTGCCAGCAGCTTAGACAGGGCTATGGATGGGGGCTACACCTTC
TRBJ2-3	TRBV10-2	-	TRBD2	CASRGGLAGNTDTQYF	TGCGCCAGCAGAGGGGGACTAGCGGGAAACACAGATACGCAGTATTTT
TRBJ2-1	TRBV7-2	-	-	CASSPGRNTHNEQFF	TGTGCCAGCAGCCCCGGACGAAACACCCACAATGAGCAGTTCTTC
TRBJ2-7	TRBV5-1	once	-	CASSLARPTGEQYF	TGCGCCAGCAGCTTAGCGCGACCTACGGGCGAGCAGTACTTC
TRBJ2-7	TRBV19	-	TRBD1	CASSIRDRGYEQYF	TGTGCCAGTAGTATCCGGGACAGGGGCTACGAGCAGTACTTC
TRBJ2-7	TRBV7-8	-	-	CASSLGQDYEQYF	TGTGCCAGCAGCCTGGGACAAGACTACGAGCAGTACTTC
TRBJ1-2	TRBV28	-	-	CASRGLGPFFGYTF	TGTGCCAGCAGGGGATTGGGTCCATTTTTTGGCTACACCTTC
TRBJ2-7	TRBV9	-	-	CASSPPGGGYEQYF	TGTGCCAGCAGCCCCCCTGGAGGGGGTTACGAGCAGTACTTC
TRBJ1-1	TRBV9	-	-	CASSVAGNTEAFF	TGTGCCAGCAGCGTAGCCGGGAACACTGAAGCTTTCTTT
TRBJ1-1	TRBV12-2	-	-	CASRLSPRDRDSEAFF	TGTGCAAGTCGTCTGAGCCCCCGGGACAGGGATTCTGAAGCTTTCTTT
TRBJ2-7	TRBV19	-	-	CASSIGGSYEQYF	TGTGCCAGTAGTATAGGCGGATCTTACGAGCAGTACTTC
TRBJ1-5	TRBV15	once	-	CATSREGGIGQPQHF	TGTGCCACCAGCAGAGAGGGAGGGATCGGTCAGCCCCAGCATTTT
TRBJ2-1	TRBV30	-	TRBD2	CAWSGLAGGPSSYNEQFF	TGTGCCTGGAGCGGACTAGCGGGAGGGCCTAGCTCCTACAATGAGCAGTTCTTC
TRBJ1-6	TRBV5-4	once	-	CASSLSQGNSPLHF	TGTGCCAGCAGCTTGAGCCAGGGCAATTCACCCCTCCACTTT